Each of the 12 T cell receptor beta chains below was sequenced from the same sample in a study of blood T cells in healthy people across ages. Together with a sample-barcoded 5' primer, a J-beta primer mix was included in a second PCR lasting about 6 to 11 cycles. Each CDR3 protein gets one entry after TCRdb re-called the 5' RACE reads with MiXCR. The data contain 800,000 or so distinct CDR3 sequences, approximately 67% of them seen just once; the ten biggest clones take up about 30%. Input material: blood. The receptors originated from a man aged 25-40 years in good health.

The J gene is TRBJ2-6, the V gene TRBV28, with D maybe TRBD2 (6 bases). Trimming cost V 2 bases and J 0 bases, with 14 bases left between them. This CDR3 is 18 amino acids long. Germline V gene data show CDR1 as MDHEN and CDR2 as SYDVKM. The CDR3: CASSLQGGVSSGANVLTF. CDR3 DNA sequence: TGTGCCAGCAGTTTACAGGGCGGGGTGAGCTCTGGGGCCAACGTCCTGACTTTC.

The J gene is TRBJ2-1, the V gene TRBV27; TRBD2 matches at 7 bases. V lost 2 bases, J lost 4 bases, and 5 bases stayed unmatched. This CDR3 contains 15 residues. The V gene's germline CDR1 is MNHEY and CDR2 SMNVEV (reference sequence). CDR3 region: CASSLDGRGYNEQFF. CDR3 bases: TGTGCCAGCAGTTTAGATGGGAGGGGTTACAATGAGCAGTTCTTC.

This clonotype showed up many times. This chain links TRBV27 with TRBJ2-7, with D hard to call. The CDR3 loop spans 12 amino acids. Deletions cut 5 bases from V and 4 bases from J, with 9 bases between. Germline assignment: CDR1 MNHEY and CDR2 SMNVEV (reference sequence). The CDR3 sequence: CASSPSAYEQYF. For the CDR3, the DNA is TGTGCCAGCAGTCCATCAGCGTACGAGCAGTACTTC.

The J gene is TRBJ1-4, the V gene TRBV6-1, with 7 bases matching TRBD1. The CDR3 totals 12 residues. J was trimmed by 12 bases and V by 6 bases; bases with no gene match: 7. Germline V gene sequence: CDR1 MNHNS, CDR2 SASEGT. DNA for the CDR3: TGTGCCAGCAGGGGACAGACGGAAGAACTGTTTTTT. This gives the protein CASRGQTEELFF.

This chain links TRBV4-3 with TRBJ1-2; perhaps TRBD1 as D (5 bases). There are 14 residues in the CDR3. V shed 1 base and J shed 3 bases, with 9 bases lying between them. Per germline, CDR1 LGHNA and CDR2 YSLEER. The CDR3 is CASSQVGAHYGYTF. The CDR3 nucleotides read TGCGCCAGCAGCCAAGTAGGGGCCCACTATGGCTACACCTTC.

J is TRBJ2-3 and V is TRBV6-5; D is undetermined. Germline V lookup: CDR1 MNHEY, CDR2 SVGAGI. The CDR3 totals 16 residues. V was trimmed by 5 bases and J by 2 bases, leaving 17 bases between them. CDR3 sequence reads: CASSLLTQTLTDTQYF. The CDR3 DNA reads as TGTGCCAGCAGTCTCCTCACTCAAACGCTCACAGATACGCAGTATTTT.

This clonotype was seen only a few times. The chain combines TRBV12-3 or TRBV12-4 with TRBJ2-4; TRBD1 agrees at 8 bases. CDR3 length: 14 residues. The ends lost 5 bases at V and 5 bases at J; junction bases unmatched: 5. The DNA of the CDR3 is TGTGCCAGCAGTCCTCTGACAGGGGAAAACATTCAGTACTTC. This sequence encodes CASSPLTGENIQYF.

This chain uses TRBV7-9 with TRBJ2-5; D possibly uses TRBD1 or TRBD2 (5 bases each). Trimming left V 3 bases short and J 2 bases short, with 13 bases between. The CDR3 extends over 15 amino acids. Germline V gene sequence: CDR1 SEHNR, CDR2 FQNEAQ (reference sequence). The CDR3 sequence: CASSLRRTNQETQYF. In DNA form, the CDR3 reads TGTGCCAGCAGCTTGCGGAGGACAAATCAAGAGACCCAGTACTTC.

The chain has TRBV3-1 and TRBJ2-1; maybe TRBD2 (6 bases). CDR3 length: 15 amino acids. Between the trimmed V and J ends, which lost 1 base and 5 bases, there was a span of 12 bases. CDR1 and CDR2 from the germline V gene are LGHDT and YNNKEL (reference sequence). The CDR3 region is CASSQGGLANNEQFF. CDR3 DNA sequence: TGTGCCAGCAGCCAAGGGGGACTCGCGAACAATGAGCAGTTCTTC.

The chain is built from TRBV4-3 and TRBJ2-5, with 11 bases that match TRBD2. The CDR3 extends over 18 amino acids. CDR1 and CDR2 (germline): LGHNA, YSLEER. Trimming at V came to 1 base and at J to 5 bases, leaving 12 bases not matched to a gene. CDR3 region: CASSQAGLAVGLGETQYF. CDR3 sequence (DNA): TGCGCCAGCAGCCAAGCGGGACTAGCGGTGGGTCTAGGTGAGACCCAGTACTTC.

CDR3 protein: CASSKSNLLTGGAGETQYF. The CDR3, as DNA: TGTGCCAGCAGCAAATCTAACCTCTTGACAGGGGGCGCGGGAGAGACCCAGTACTTC. The chain uses TRBV21-1 and TRBJ2-5; the table names TRBD1, a call not compared with the DNA. TRBV21-1 is an annotated pseudogene. The CDR3 spans 19 residues.

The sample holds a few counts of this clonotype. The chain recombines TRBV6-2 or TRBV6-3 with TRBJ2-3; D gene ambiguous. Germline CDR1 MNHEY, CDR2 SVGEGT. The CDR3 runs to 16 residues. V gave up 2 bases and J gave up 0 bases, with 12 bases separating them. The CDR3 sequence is CASSYLSRLSTDTQYF. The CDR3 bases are TGTGCCAGCAGTTACCTTTCCAGGCTTAGCACAGATACGCAGTATTTT.